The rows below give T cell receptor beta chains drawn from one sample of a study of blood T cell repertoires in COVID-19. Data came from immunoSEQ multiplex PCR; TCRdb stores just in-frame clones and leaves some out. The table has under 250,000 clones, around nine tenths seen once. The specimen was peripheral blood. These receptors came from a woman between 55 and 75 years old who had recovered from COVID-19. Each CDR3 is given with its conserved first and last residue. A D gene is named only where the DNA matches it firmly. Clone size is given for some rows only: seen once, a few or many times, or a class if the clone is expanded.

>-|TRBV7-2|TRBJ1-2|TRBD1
CASSLVPQGANTF
TGTGCCAGCAGCTTAGTTCCACAGGGGGCGAACACCTTC
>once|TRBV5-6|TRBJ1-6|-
CASSLMRSSYNSPLHF
TGTGCCAGCAGCTTGATGCGGAGCTCCTATAATTCACCCCTCCACTTT
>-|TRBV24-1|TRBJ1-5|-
CATSDPGRPEEPQHF
TGTGCCACCAGTGACCCTGGACGGCCGGAGGAGCCCCAGCATTTT
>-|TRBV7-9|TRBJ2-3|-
CASSKTRSTDTQYF
TGTGCCAGCAGCAAGACACGTAGCACAGATACGCAGTATTTT
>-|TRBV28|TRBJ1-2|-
CASSFQGYGGYTF
TGTGCCAGCAGTTTTCAGGGTTACGGTGGCTACACCTTC
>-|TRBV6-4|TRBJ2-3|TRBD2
CASSDNPGLAKDTQYF
TGTGCCAGCAGTGACAACCCCGGACTAGCAAAAGATACGCAGTATTTT
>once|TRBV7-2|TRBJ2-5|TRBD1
CASSLDRGTGETQYF
TGTGCCAGCAGCTTGGACAGGGGGACGGGAGAGACCCAGTACTTC
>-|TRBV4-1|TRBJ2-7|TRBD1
CASSHGTGTYEQYF
TGCGCCAGCAGCCATGGGACAGGGACCTACGAGCAGTACTTC
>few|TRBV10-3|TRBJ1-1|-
CAISTTAMNTEAFF
TGTGCCATCAGTACGACAGCCATGAACACTGAAGCTTTCTTT
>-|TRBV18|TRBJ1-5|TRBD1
CASSPYTGDNQPQHF
TGTGCCAGCTCACCTTATACAGGGGACAATCAGCCCCAGCATTTT
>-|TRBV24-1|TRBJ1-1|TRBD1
CATSSFSPTGGTEAFF
TGTGCCACCAGTAGTTTTTCGCCGACAGGGGGAACTGAAGCTTTCTTT
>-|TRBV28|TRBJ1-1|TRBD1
CASRGGISEAFF
TGTGCCAGCCGAGGGGGCATAAGTGAAGCTTTCTTT
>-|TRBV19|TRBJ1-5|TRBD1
CAAGGTGGQPQHF
TGTGCAGCGGGGGGGACAGGGGGCCAGCCCCAGCATTTT
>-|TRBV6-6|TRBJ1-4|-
CASKHRSLNEKLFF
TGTGCCAGCAAACACAGGAGTTTAAATGAAAAACTGTTTTTT
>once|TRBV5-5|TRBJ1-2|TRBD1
CASSLQGNYGYTF
TGTGCCAGCAGCTTACAGGGGAACTATGGCTACACCTTC
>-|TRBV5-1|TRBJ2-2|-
CASSLAESGNTGELFF
TGCGCCAGCAGCTTGGCGGAGTCGGGGAACACCGGGGAGCTGTTTTTT
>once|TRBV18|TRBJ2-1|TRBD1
CASSPPLFGQGYNEQFF
TGTGCCAGCTCACCACCTTTGTTTGGACAGGGGTACAATGAGCAGTTCTTC
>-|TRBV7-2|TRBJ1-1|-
CASSWAPGGYEAFF
TGTGCCAGCAGCTGGGCCCCGGGGGGATATGAAGCTTTCTTT
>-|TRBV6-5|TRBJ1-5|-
CASSYSAGDQPQHF
TGTGCCAGCAGTTACTCTGCGGGGGATCAGCCCCAGCATTTT
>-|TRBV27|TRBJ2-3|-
CASSLSSGDLTQYF
TGTGCCAGCAGTTTATCGTCGGGGGACCTCACGCAGTATTTT
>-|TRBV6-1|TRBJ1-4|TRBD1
CASSEGTGATNEKLFF
TGTGCCAGCAGTGAGGGGACAGGTGCAACTAATGAAAAACTGTTTTTT
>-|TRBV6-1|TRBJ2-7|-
CASSEVGLAYEQYF
TGTGCCAGCAGTGAAGTGGGACTTGCCTACGAGCAGTACTTC
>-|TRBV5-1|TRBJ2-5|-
CASSLSPGQETQYF
TGCGCCAGCAGCTTGTCTCCCGGTCAAGAGACCCAGTACTTC
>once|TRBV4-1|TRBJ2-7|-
CASPPDRRNYEQYF
TGCGCCAGCCCGCCCGACAGGAGAAATTACGAGCAGTACTTC
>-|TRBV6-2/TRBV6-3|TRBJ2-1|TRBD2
CASSPALAGGNEQFF
TGTGCCAGCAGTCCCGCACTAGCGGGGGGCAATGAGCAGTTCTTC
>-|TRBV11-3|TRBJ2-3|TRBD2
CASSLGVAGSGTDTQYF
TGTGCCAGCAGCTTAGGGGTAGCGGGGTCTGGCACAGATACGCAGTATTTT
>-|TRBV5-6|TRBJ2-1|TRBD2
CASSLAKRGGAIF
TGTGCCAGCAGCTTGGCCAAGCGGGGGGGCGCGATCTTC
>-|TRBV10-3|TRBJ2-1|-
CATEGSGVNNEQFF
TGTGCCACGGAAGGGTCAGGGGTAAACAATGAGCAGTTCTTC
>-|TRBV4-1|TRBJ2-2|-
CASNRQGLGGTGELFF
TGCGCCAGCAACCGACAGGGGCTCGGGGGGACCGGGGAGCTGTTTTTT
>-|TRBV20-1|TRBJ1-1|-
CSARLGREAFF
TGCAGTGCTAGGTTGGGCCGTGAAGCTTTCTTT
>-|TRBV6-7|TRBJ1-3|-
CASSYGPGGQRLPGGTIYF
TGTGCCAGCAGTTACGGCCCTGGGGGCCAGAGACTGCCGGGGGGCACCATATATTTT